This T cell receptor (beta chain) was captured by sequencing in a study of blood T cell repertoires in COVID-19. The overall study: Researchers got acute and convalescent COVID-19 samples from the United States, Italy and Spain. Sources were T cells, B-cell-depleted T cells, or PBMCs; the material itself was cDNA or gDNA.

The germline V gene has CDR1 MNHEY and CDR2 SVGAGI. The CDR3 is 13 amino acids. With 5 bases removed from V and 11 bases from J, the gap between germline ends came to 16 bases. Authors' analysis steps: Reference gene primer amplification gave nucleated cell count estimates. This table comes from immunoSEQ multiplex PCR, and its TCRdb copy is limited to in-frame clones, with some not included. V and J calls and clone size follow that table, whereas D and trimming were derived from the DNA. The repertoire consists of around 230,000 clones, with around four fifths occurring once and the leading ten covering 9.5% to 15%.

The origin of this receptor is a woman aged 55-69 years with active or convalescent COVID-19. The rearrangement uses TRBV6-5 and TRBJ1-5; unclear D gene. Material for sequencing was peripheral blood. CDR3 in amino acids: CASSQTRTEAQHF. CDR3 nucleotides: TGTGCCAGCAGTCAGACAAGGACTGAGGCCCAGCATTTT.